Listed below are T cell receptor beta chains from one sample, sequenced in a study of neurological immune-mediated disorders. TCRdb re-called the 5' RACE reads through MiXCR, storing one row per CDR3 protein. The sample consists of about 58,000 distinct CDR3 sequences, about 2.5% of them appearing once. Sequencing input: PBMCs. These TCRs come from a man between 45 and 60 years old with multiple sclerosis. The CDR3 runs from the conserved cysteine through the conserved F or W.

len | v_gene | CDR3aa
12 | TRBV10-3 | CAIKGVEETQYF
14 | TRBV29-1 | CSARGLTNTGELFF
14 | TRBV7-2 | CASSFMLTLDTQYF
14 | TRBV5-1 | CASSPGQGAHEQYF
15 | TRBV5-1 | CASSPGRDRGVGYTF
17 | TRBV20-1 | CSAREKRGAAPTSEAFF
11 | TRBV10-3 | CAISDRDEQFF
14 | TRBV7-2 | CASSLREGSYEQYF
12 | TRBV20-1 | CSARDLHNEQFF
14 | TRBV10-3 | CATLSQGSSYEQYF
13 | TRBV20-1 | CSAMLVTNEKLFF
13 | TRBV28 | CASSVQGRKTQNF
10 | TRBV29-1 | CSAYQGHSYF
14 | TRBV7-2 | CASSPGWSVTGYTF
14 | TRBV5-1 | CASTPGLANNEQFF
12 | TRBV7-2 | CASSRLGSPLHF
15 | TRBV5-1 | CASSLGRATNEKLFF
14 | TRBV4-3 | CASSQEALNYGYTF
15 | TRBV4-3 | CASSQDFLAPWEQYF
14 | TRBV7-2 | CASRQQGAKTEAFF
14 | TRBV6-6 | CASSHGTAWYEQYF
15 | TRBV4-1 | CASSPTGDRSSPLHF
18 | TRBV6-6 | CASSYSKGADRAYNEQFF
15 | TRBV12-3/TRBV12-4 | CASRRTGTQGNTIYF
13 | TRBV20-1 | CSARGIPPGELFF
15 | TRBV20-1 | CSAPLPGGGQETQYF
14 | TRBV20-1 | CSAEPLAAYNEQFF
13 | TRBV20-1 | CSARVGGEETQYF
16 | TRBV18 | CASSPGRRVENEKLFF
17 | TRBV20-1 | CSARLDWTSGNTDTQYF
14 | TRBV7-2 | CASSRGEHTDTQYF
13 | TRBV6-2/TRBV6-3 | CASSYMSESEAFF
16 | TRBV12-3/TRBV12-4 | CASSTGRSGANTEAFF
15 | TRBV20-1 | CSARGRSSTNEKLFF
14 | TRBV7-9 | CASSSPALGKTQYF
10 | TRBV25-1 | CASSSLEQYF
16 | TRBV7-2 | CASSLAGASGGETQYF